Below are 24 T cell receptor beta chains sequenced from a single sample in a study of blood T cells in healthy people across ages. Combining a sample-barcoded 5' primer with a J-beta primer mix, a second PCR ran for roughly 6 to 12 cycles. MiXCR, applied by TCRdb to the 5' RACE reads, yields one record per CDR3 protein. The profile shows about 1.6 million distinct CDR3 sequences, 30% to 35% of them singletons. Sample: blood. The receptor source for this set is a woman between 25 and 40 years old in good health.

The chain uses TRBV15 and TRBJ2-3, with 13 bases that match TRBD2. The CDR3 has 18 amino acids. With V trimmed by 2 bases and J by 3 bases, 8 bases remained unmatched. The germline V gene encodes CDR1 LNHNV and CDR2 YYDKDF (reference sequence). This CDR3 reads CATSRSPGLAGRTDTQYF. DNA for the CDR3: TGTGCCACCAGCAGATCCCCGGGACTAGCGGGACGGACAGATACGCAGTATTTT.

The genes are TRBV24-1 and TRBJ2-7, with a possible D match to TRBD1 (7 bases). V was shortened by 9 bases and J by 7 bases, with 18 bases between the two germline ends. Germline values: CDR1 KGHDR, CDR2 SFDVKD. This CDR3 contains 13 residues. This CDR3 reads CATSGTAAGEQYF. The CDR3, as DNA: TGTGCCACCTCCGGGACAGCCGCGGGGGAGCAGTACTTC.

The genes are TRBV11-2 and TRBJ2-1, with D possibly TRBD2 on 5 matching bases. The CDR3 has 14 residues. Trimming removed 5 bases from V and 6 bases from J, with 14 bases in between. Germline lookup yields CDR1 SGHAT and CDR2 FQNNGV. CDR3 amino acids: CASSRDVEGNEQFF. The CDR3 DNA reads as TGTGCCAGCAGCCGAGATGTAGAGGGCAATGAGCAGTTCTTC.

This clonotype has only a few counts. CDR3 bases: TGTGCCACCAGCAGAGTAGCGGCAGATACGCAGTATTTT. It translates to CATSRVAADTQYF. The rearrangement links TRBV15 to TRBJ2-3; D perhaps matches TRBD2 (6 bases). Germline CDR1 is LNHNV and CDR2 is YYDKDF (reference sequence). V was cut by 1 base and J by 4 bases, with 6 bases left in between. This CDR3 comprises 13 residues.

This clonotype was seen many times. The CDR3 sequence: CASSQTGTDGYTF. DNA for the CDR3: TGTGCCAGCAGCCAAACTGGGACAGATGGCTACACCTTC. This chain uses TRBV4-2 with TRBJ1-2; 7 nucleotides match TRBD1. The CDR3 covers 13 residues. Trimming removed 2 bases from V and 6 bases from J; junction bases left unmatched: 3. CDR1 is LGHNA, CDR2 YNFKEQ, per germline.

V gene TRBV7-8 combines with J gene TRBJ2-3, with 10 bases identical to TRBD1. This CDR3 contains 16 residues. CDR1 is SGHVS and CDR2 is FQNEAQ in the germline V gene. After removal of 4 bases from V and 5 bases from J, the junction contained 9 bases not matched to a gene. The CDR3 bases are TGTGCCAGCAGCTCCACCGGGACAGGGGTAGGAGATACGCAGTATTTT. Translation gives CASSSTGTGVGDTQYF.

This clonotype came up a few times. V usage is TRBV4-1 and J usage is TRBJ2-7; TRBD2 might be the D (5 bases). V was trimmed by 0 bases and J by 5 bases, leaving 17 bases between them. Looked up from germline, CDR1 is MGHRA and CDR2 is YSYEKL. The CDR3 covers 16 residues. This chain's CDR3 is CASSQDKASPGDEQYF. In nucleotides, the CDR3 is TGCGCCAGCAGCCAAGATAAGGCTAGCCCGGGTGACGAGCAGTACTTC.

The chain recombines TRBV6-4 with TRBJ1-4, with D tentatively TRBD1 (6 bases). The V and J ends lost 1 base and 5 bases respectively, with 17 bases between them. The CDR3 extends over 17 amino acids. Germline loops: CDR1 MRHNA, CDR2 SNTAGT. CDR3 in amino acids: CASSDWAGGTVNEKLFF. The DNA for the CDR3 is TGTGCCAGCAGTGACTGGGCCGGGGGCACCGTAAATGAAAAACTGTTTTTT.

The chain carries TRBV6-2 or TRBV6-3 and TRBJ1-2; TRBD1 matches at 9 bases. This CDR3 spans 15 amino acids. J gave up 4 bases and V 10 bases, and 13 bases lay outside the gene matches. Germline V gene lookup returns CDR1 MNHEY and CDR2 SVGEGT. The chain's CDR3 is CATFHRDRAGYGYTF. DNA of the CDR3: TGTGCCACCTTTCACCGGGACAGGGCAGGCTATGGCTACACCTTC.

This CDR3 is CASSLTFGLPYNEQFF. The CDR3 nucleotides read TGTGCCAGCAGTTTAACGTTCGGGCTGCCCTACAATGAGCAGTTCTTC. The chain links TRBV12-3 or TRBV12-4 to TRBJ2-1; the D is unclear. This CDR3 has 16 amino acids. V dropped 2 bases and J dropped 2 bases, with 13 bases sitting between them.

This clonotype was found a few times. V usage is TRBV3-1 and J usage is TRBJ2-7; possibly TRBD2 for D (6 bases). The CDR3 contains 15 residues. Germline V lookup: CDR1 LGHDT, CDR2 YNNKEL (reference sequence). Trimming removed 1 base from V and 1 base from J, with 11 bases in between. The CDR3 coding sequence is TGTGCCAGCAGCCAAGGGAGGGGAGCGTCCTACGAGCAGTACTTC. It codes for CASSQGRGASYEQYF.

This clonotype was seen ten or more times. V and J are TRBV11-2 and TRBJ2-5, with 7 bases identical to TRBD2. The length of the CDR3 is 13 residues. Per the germline V gene, CDR1 is SGHAT and CDR2 is FQNNGV. V lost 4 bases and J lost 4; bases outside the gene matches: 3. The CDR3 loop is CASSWGGSETQYF. CDR3 sequence (DNA): TGTGCCAGCAGCTGGGGGGGATCAGAGACCCAGTACTTC.

This clonotype was counted between two and nine times. Germline and junction disagree at one end, which may indicate a read error. The J gene is TRBJ2-5, the V gene TRBV5-1; a weak D match, TRBD1 (5 bases). CDR1 and CDR2 from the germline V gene are SGHRS and YFSETQ. This CDR3 comprises 12 residues. DNA for the CDR3: TGCACCAGCAGGGAAGGGCCGGAGACCCAGTACTTC. Translated, it gives CTSREGPETQYF.

This chain joins TRBV16 and TRBJ1-3; TRBD1 matches at 8 bases. V was pared by 7 bases and J by 8 bases, with 13 bases of the junction left unmatched. Germline CDR1 and CDR2: KGHSY and FQNENV. This CDR3 region has 15 residues. DNA for the CDR3: TGTGCCAGCACCAGGACAGGGTCCTCTGCGGACACCATATATTTT. Protein sequence: CASTRTGSSADTIYF.

This clonotype has only a few counts. The chain has TRBV12-3 or TRBV12-4 and TRBJ2-5; weak D call: TRBD1 (6 bases). The CDR3 totals 13 residues. V lost 6 bases and J lost 5, with 13 bases in between. Here the CDR3 DNA reads TGTGCCAGCAGACTCCAGGGGTGGGAGACCCAGTACTTC. It codes for CASRLQGWETQYF.

The chain uses TRBV6-5 and TRBJ2-3, with 8 nucleotides matching TRBD1. Per germline, CDR1 MNHEY and CDR2 SVGAGI. This CDR3 has 16 amino acids. V lost 5 bases, J lost 1 base, and 8 bases stayed unmatched. DNA of the CDR3: TGTGCCAGCAGTCTCCTCACAGGGGGAGGCACAGATACGCAGTATTTT. Translation gives CASSLLTGGGTDTQYF.

The table lists this clonotype with a few counts. The chain couples TRBV4-2 to TRBJ1-1; D not resolved. The CDR3 totals 15 residues. Per germline, CDR1 LGHNA and CDR2 YNFKEQ. The ends were cut back, 4 bases at V and 1 base at J, with 13 bases in the middle. The CDR3, as DNA: TGTGCCAGCAGCCTTCCCCTGGAGGGGAACACTGAAGCTTTCTTT. It is translated as CASSLPLEGNTEAFF.

This chain connects TRBV6-2 or TRBV6-3 to TRBJ1-2; 9 bases match TRBD1. Trimming at V came to 6 bases and at J to 13 bases, leaving 18 bases not matched to a gene. This CDR3 has 15 residues. The germline CDR1 and CDR2 sequences are MNHEY and SVGEGT. The CDR3 DNA sequence: TGTGCCAGCAGAAAACGGGACAGGGAGCTATATGACTGCACCTTC. It is translated as CASRKRDRELYDCTF.

The chain carries TRBV12-3 or TRBV12-4 and TRBJ2-7; no clear D gene. V shed 6 bases and J shed 2 bases, with 23 bases lying between them. This CDR3 is 17 amino acids long. The CDR3 nucleotides read TGTGCCAGCAGCCGCCGGGCAGATTCAATTGCAACCTACGAGCAGTACTTC. Its translation: CASSRRADSIATYEQYF.

The CDR3 DNA reads as TGTGCCAGCAGCCCGCAGGGGGGCCTCTACGAGCAGTACTTC. Protein: CASSPQGGLYEQYF. The rearrangement links TRBV7-9 to TRBJ2-7; possible D gene TRBD1, 7 bases. Germline lookup yields CDR1 SEHNR and CDR2 FQNEAQ (reference sequence). The germline V and J ends were trimmed by 5 bases and 3 bases, with 14 bases remaining between them. This CDR3 is built from 14 residues. The variable domain in full, completed from reference TRBV7-9 and TRBJ2-7, reads DTGVSQNPRHKITKRGQNVTFRCDPISEHNRLYWYRQTLGQGPEFLTYFQNEAQLEKSRLLSDRFSAERPKGSFSTLEIQRTEQGDSAMYLCASSPQGGLYEQYFGPGTRLTVT.

This clonotype showed up just a few times. The junction shows a germline mismatch at one end, possibly a read error. This rearrangement joins TRBV4-1 to TRBJ2-1, with D possibly being TRBD1 or TRBD2 (5 bases each). The CDR3 covers 19 residues. Looked up from germline, CDR1 is MGHRA and CDR2 is YSYEKL. CDR3 residues: CASSQGVRVTGRARNEQVF. The CDR3 DNA sequence: TGCGCCAGCAGCCAAGGGGTAAGAGTCACGGGGCGAGCTCGCAATGAGCAGGTCTTC.

The CDR3 DNA reads TGTGCCAGCAGCGCGGGACTAGCTTACAATGAGCAGTTCTTC. It specifies CASSAGLAYNEQFF. This chain joins TRBV9 and TRBJ2-1; TRBD2 matches at 9 bases. The CDR3 has 14 amino acids. Germline V CDR1 and CDR2: SGDLS, YYNGEE. V lost 3 bases to trimming and J lost 4 bases; unmatched junction nucleotides: 2.

V is TRBV29-1 and J is TRBJ1-1, with a weak D call TRBD1 (5 bases). The CDR3 has 12 amino acids. Germline-derived CDR1 and CDR2 are SQVTM and ANQGSEA. Trimming removed 7 bases from V and 4 bases from J, with 13 bases in between. The CDR3 sequence: CSATVGVTEAFF. DNA for the CDR3: TGCAGCGCCACGGTAGGGGTCACTGAAGCTTTCTTT.

This clonotype occurred once. A clone one base away is much larger, so this may be a read error. The gene calls are TRBV29-1 and TRBJ2-5; weak D call: TRBD2 (5 bases). V was cut by 5 bases and J by 6 bases, with 13 bases left in between. The V gene's germline CDR1 is SQVTM and CDR2 ANQGSEA. CDR3 length: 12 residues. For the CDR3, the DNA is TGCAGCGTTTGCCTCCCGGGGAAGACCCAGTACTTC. Amino acids: CSVCLPGKTQYF.